This TCR beta chain stems from a study of shared clonotypes between healthy human individuals (dated by TCRdb to the early 2020s). Some background on the complete study: The cohort comprised a couple of women and a few men aged 18 to 49 years. Leukapheresis yielded between about 0.85 and 9.5 billion PBMCs per donor. For each donor, CD4 naive and CD4 memory were each given three plates, CD8 naive was given two plates, and CD8 memory was given one plate. To increase sequencing depth and limit assay-specific biases, different laboratories used diverse techniques to prepare libraries and sequence TCR repertoires. The study deeply sequenced blood TCR repertoires of about five healthy adults to estimate repertoire size and the extent of clonotype sharing between individuals. Study-wide conclusions, independent of this receptor: Based on pairwise subsampling, the degree of clonotype sharing among donors was expected to be affected by sequencing depth. When a few donors were compared, the shared fraction of clonotypes was about 5.4% for naive CD4, about 4% for naive CD8, roughly 2.3% for memory CD4, and 0.35% to 0.4% for memory CD8. Clonotypes shared by all four sorted-subset donors showed higher generation probabilities than non-shared clonotypes. Sampling was restricted to blood, and TCR repertoires in tissue are likely to differ from TCR repertoires in blood. Because the study included only a small number of donors, the genetic and exposure-history diversity represented was limited. Estimated clonotype richness was generally larger for naive than for memory subsets. Rarefaction of sorted-subset datasets indicated incomplete sequencing despite the large sequencing depth.

With regard to this clone: There is no known antigen for this receptor. Per-base quality was not reported, and no clone a single base away is much larger than it. Other nucleotide sequences in the sample specify the same CDR3.

Reading the germline V gene gives CDR1 SQVTM and CDR2 ANQGSEA. There are 12 amino acids in the CDR3, from cysteine to phenylalanine inclusive. The read is trimmed to its CDR3 DNA, 36 bases read in frame from base 1. Trimming takes 4 bases from V and 1 base from J, and the germline ends sit 7 bases apart. The donors were healthy, HIV-negative adults who had no recently reported acute infections or vaccinations. All donors were Caucasian adults living in Nashville, Tennessee, USA. CD4+ T cells were enriched by magnetic negative selection; naive cells were then positively selected on CD45RA, and the negative fraction formed the memory subset. Blood was collected by leukapheresis, and PBMCs were isolated by Ficoll-Histopaque density gradient centrifugation and then cryopreserved in liquid nitrogen vapor phase. Purity and quantity of every magnetically sorted T cell population were checked by analytical flow cytometry. Genomic DNA was isolated from each sorted fraction and quantified by UV absorbance on a Nanodrop 2000c.

Using the deep immunoSEQ assay, TCR CDR3 regions were amplified from genomic DNA by multiplex PCR. Extracted genomic DNA from each cell subset was spread evenly across all wells of several immunoSEQ 96-well plates, with each plate serving as a replicate. For sorted subsets, approximately 190 ng of genomic DNA, equivalent to 30,000 or so T cell genomes, went into each replicate PCR. Purified libraries were quantified with a Qubit 3.0 fluorometer, sized on a Bioanalyzer 2100, and re-quantified with the KAPA Library Quantification kit. Every immunoSEQ 96-well plate was sequenced on a dedicated single-read 150-cycle Illumina NextSeq 550 flow cell. Concerning the study's data processing: Because the immunoSEQ output held only junctional sequences and lacked quality scores, the filtering could not match the filtering applied to full-length reads. Sequences were annotated with PyIR, a Python wrapper for IgBLAST v1.9, and V/J genes and CDR3 were assigned using IMGT germline references. Any read was removed if the V/J assignment was weak (E-value above 1e-6), the CDR3 was missing, or the read contained stop codons, out-of-frame junctions, or ambiguous translated residues. V3J clonotypes were defined as sequences sharing the same inferred V gene, J gene, and CDR3 amino acid sequence. Percentage overlap between repertoires was computed as shared unique clonotypes divided by the size of the smaller repertoire. Repertoire richness was assessed with RTK rarefaction, the Chao1 estimator, and Recon v2.1 estimates of unobserved clonotypes. For all TCRbeta clonotypes obtained by the gDNA method from a handful of donors, generation probabilities were computed with OLGA. TCRdb limited this immuneACCESS table to in-frame rearrangements with V and J called. A share of clones is missing; checked studies link under half to unresolved V genes, and the rest is unexplained. For V, J and clone size, that table is used; D and trimming come from the DNA. The sample table shows hundreds of thousands of clones, and roughly 78% are seen once. Under 2% of the sample rests with the top ten.

The chain is made from TRBV29-1 and TRBJ2-5, with no reliable assignment of the D segment. The sequence was obtained from a woman aged 25 to 39 in good health. Sequenced sample: memory CD4+ T cells sorted from blood. The sample's cell subset or site label, in plain terms: CD45RA-negative fraction. The CDR3 is CSVVGSQETQYF. The DNA sequence is TGCAGCGTTGTTGGCAGCCAAGAGACCCAGTACTTC.